This paragraph reports one T cell receptor beta chain. The record originates from a study of T cells expressing NK-cell markers. Libraries used 5'RACE template switching adding universal primer site and UMIs. From its re-call of the 5' RACE reads, TCRdb lists each CDR3 protein once, without DNA. Its table records 150,000 to 170,000 distinct CDR3 sequences. Looked up from germline, CDR1 is MNHNY and CDR2 is SVGAGI (reference sequence). The CDR3 extends over 12 amino acids. The J gene is TRBJ1-1, the V gene TRBV6-6; TCRdb lists TRBD1, though no DNA is available to test this call. The TCR sequence derives from a woman aged 45-65 years in good health. The sample consisted of blood T cells: a sorted CD56 or NKG2C T cell subset, CD4+ or CD8+ T cells, or bulk PBMC T cells (not recorded which). CDR3 sequence reads: CAAAPVHTEAFF.